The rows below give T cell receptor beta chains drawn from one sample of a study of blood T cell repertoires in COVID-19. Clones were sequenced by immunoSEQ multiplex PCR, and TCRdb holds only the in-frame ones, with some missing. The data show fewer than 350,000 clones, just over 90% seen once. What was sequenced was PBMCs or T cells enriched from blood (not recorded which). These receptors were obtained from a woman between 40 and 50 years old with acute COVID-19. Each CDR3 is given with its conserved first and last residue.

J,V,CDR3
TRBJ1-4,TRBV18,CASSRQGQRGTTNEKLFF
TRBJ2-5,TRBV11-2,CASSLGAWETQYF
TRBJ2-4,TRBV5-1,CASSSPGSNIQYF
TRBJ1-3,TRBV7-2,CASADRASGNTIYF
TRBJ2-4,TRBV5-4,CASSLGELGGNIQYF
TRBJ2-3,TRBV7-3,CASSLWAGGTDTQYF
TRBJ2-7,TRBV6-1,CASSERRRGGPEGEQYF
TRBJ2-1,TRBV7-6,CASRTGTGTGNEQFF
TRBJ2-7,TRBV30,CAWSKGSYEQYF
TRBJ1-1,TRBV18,CASSLGQGKAGAFF
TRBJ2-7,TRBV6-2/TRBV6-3,CASSSRTGGEQYF
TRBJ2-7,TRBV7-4,CASSLNRGISGEQYF
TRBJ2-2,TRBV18,CASSPKGADARYTGELFF
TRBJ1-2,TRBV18,CASSPGRDNYGYTF
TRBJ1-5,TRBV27,CASSSGGQPQHF
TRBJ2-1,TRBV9,CASSVSGGTYNEQFF
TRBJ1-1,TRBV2,CASSGTRNTEAFF
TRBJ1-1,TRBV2,CASSERGPNTEAFF
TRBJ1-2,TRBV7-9,CASSLAKGQEGGYTF
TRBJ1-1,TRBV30,CAWRFQGNTEAFF
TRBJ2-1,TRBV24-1,CATSAVLAGGSDNEQFF
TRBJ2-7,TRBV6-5,CASSYTGQGPGEQYF
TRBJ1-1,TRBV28,CASMRGDYRVKEAFF
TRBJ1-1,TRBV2,CASSPEMNTEAFF
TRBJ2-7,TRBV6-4,CASPLKRGQPYEQYF
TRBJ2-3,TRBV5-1,CASSLESQATDTQYF
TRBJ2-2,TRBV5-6,CASSMTGGDFGELFF
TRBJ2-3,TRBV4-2,CASSQGSQAEVSTDTQYF
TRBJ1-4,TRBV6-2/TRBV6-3,CASSYVPAANEKLFF
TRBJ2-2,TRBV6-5,CASRSGVNTGELFF
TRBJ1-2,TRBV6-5,CASRATADYGYTF